A single sample gave rise to the 21 T cell receptor beta chains below, sequenced in a study of OX40 agonist ivuxolimab in advanced cancers. Produced via immunoSEQ multiplex PCR; TCRdb's table is partial and in-frame only. This table has tens of thousands of clones, more than 85% appearing once. The sequences come from CD4+ or CD8+ T cells sorted from blood, collected in a trial of the OX40 agonist ivuxolimab. These receptors came from an adult with an advanced solid tumor such as melanoma, head and neck, liver or kidney cancer.

The J gene is TRBJ1-4, the V gene TRBV9; 10 bases align to TRBD1. Germline CDR1 SGDLS, CDR2 YYNGEE. V dropped 7 bases and J dropped 7; count of bases not matched to a gene: 7. This CDR3 has 14 residues. This chain's CDR3 is CASGTGTGVEKLFF. CDR3 in DNA: TGTGCCAGCGGCACCGGGACAGGGGTTGAAAAACTGTTTTTT.

This clone came up once. J is TRBJ1-4 and V is TRBV15; TRBD1 aligns across 8 bases. With 0 bases clipped from V and 5 bases from J, the junction kept 5 bases outside the gene matches. Germline V CDR1 and CDR2: LNHNV, YYDKDF (reference sequence). The CDR3 is 16 residues long. The CDR3, as DNA: TGTGCCACCAGCAGAGATTTGGGACAGGTCAATGAAAAACTGTTTTTT. Its protein is CATSRDLGQVNEKLFF.

Of note for this clone: The same CDR3 also results from other DNA sequences found in this sample. The chain has TRBV5-1 and TRBJ2-1, with D hard to call. V gave up 1 base and J gave up 5 bases, with 4 bases separating them. CDR1 SGHRS and CDR2 YFSETQ come from the germline V gene. This CDR3 comprises 12 residues. The CDR3 DNA sequence: TGCGCCAGCAGCTTGCTAGACAATGAGCAGTTCTTC. This sequence encodes CASSLLDNEQFF.

The chain links TRBV19 to TRBJ1-1; no reliable D call. With 5 bases removed from V and 0 bases from J, the gap between germline ends came to 7 bases. The CDR3 totals 13 residues. CDR1 LNHDA and CDR2 SQIVND come from the germline V gene (reference sequence). The CDR3 here is CASSFALNTEAFF. The CDR3 bases are TGTGCCAGTAGTTTTGCGTTGAACACTGAAGCTTTCTTT.

The V gene is TRBV9, the J gene TRBJ2-1, with a tentative D call TRBD2 (6 bases). Germline CDR1 reads SGDLS; CDR2 reads YYNGEE. The CDR3 consists of 17 residues. Deletions cut 3 bases from V and 1 base from J, with 17 bases between. In DNA form, the CDR3 reads TGTGCCAGCAGCGGCCTCGTGGGGAGGACATCCTACAATGAGCAGTTCTTC. This encodes CASSGLVGRTSYNEQFF.

This clone was picked up one time. The rearrangement joins TRBV14 to TRBJ2-1; 8 positions match TRBD2. The CDR3 consists of 16 residues. V lost 0 bases and J lost 3; bases outside the gene matches: 4. Germline-derived CDR1 and CDR2 are SGHDN and FVKESK. The CDR3 bases are TGTGCCAGCAGCCAAGAAGGAGCGGGAGTCTACAATGAGCAGTTCTTC. It codes for CASSQEGAGVYNEQFF.

V is TRBV11-2 and J is TRBJ1-4; D is uncertain. From germline, CDR1 is SGHAT and CDR2 FQNNGV. There are 15 residues in the CDR3. V was cut by 5 bases and J by 3 bases, with 13 bases left in between. The CDR3 loop is CASSHPWSANEKLFF. DNA of the CDR3: TGTGCCAGCAGCCACCCGTGGTCGGCTAATGAAAAACTGTTTTTT.

This chain connects TRBV20-1 to TRBJ1-1; D uncertain. V lost 7 bases and J 1 base, leaving 7 bases between the germline ends. This CDR3 is built from 11 residues. Per the germline V gene, CDR1 is DFQATT and CDR2 is SNEGSKA (reference sequence). The CDR3 loop is CSVVKNTEAFF. CDR3 DNA sequence: TGCAGTGTGGTCAAGAACACTGAAGCTTTCTTT.

J is TRBJ2-1 and V is TRBV9; no clear D gene. CDR1 SGDLS and CDR2 YYNGEE come from the germline V gene. Trimming stripped 4 bases from V and 7 bases from J, with 18 bases between. The CDR3 covers 15 residues. CDR3 nucleotide sequence: TGTGCCAGCAGCATCGGGCCTGACTCGGCGAATGAGCAGTTCTTC. It yields the protein CASSIGPDSANEQFF.

J is TRBJ1-6 and V is TRBV6-6; no reliable D call. The germline V gene has CDR1 MNHNY and CDR2 SVGAGI (reference sequence). The V gene lost 2 bases and the J gene lost 5 bases, with 10 bases spanning the gap. The length of the CDR3 is 15 residues. Written as DNA, the CDR3 is TGTGCCAGCAGTTACCGGGGAGCGGATAATTCACCCCTCCACTTT. Translation gives CASSYRGADNSPLHF.

In this sample, this clone turned up once. This sequence joins TRBV7-9 and TRBJ2-1; D possibly uses TRBD1 or TRBD2 (5 bases each). V dropped 5 bases and J dropped 9 bases, with 11 bases sitting between them. This CDR3 is 12 amino acids long. The V gene's germline CDR1 is SEHNR and CDR2 FQNEAQ (reference sequence). The CDR3 DNA reads as TGTGCCAGCAGCCTCGGGACGGGTGAGCAGTTCTTC. Protein: CASSLGTGEQFF. Together with reference TRBV7-9 and TRBJ2-1, the CDR3 gives the full variable domain: DTGVSQNPRHKITKRGQNVTFRCDPISEHNRLYWYRQTLGQGPEFLTYFQNEAQLEKSRLLSDRFSAERPKGSFSTLEIQRTEQGDSAMYLCASSLGTGEQFFGPGTRLTVL.

The chain has TRBV9 and TRBJ1-4; D is unresolved. Germline CDR1 reads SGDLS; CDR2 reads YYNGEE. CDR3 size: 16 residues. The V end lost 0 bases, the J end lost 0 bases, and 9 bases lay between the germline ends. CDR3 in amino acids: CASSVAAGSTNEKLFF. In DNA form, the CDR3 reads TGTGCCAGCAGCGTAGCCGCCGGGTCAACTAATGAAAAACTGTTTTTT.

This chain links TRBV7-2 with TRBJ2-7; possible D gene TRBD2, 6 bases. The CDR3 covers 14 residues. CDR1 is SGHTA, CDR2 FQGNSA, per germline. V gave up 4 bases and J gave up 1 base, with 11 bases separating them. Here the CDR3 DNA reads TGTGCCAGCAGCTCGCCGGGACTTTCCTACGAGCAGTACTTC. Amino acids: CASSSPGLSYEQYF.

The chain carries TRBV7-9 and TRBJ1-2, with TRBD1 identical over 9 bases. Germline CDR1 is SEHNR and CDR2 is FQNEAQ (reference sequence). Germline trimming cut 5 bases from V and 4 bases from J; bases unmatched to any gene: 8. The CDR3 length is 15 residues. The CDR3 is CASSTSTGGFYGYTF. In DNA, the CDR3 is TGTGCCAGCAGCACATCGACAGGGGGTTTCTATGGCTACACCTTC. Looking up the rest from reference TRBV7-9 and TRBJ1-2 gives the full variable domain: DTGVSQNPRHKITKRGQNVTFRCDPISEHNRLYWYRQTLGQGPEFLTYFQNEAQLEKSRLLSDRFSAERPKGSFSTLEIQRTEQGDSAMYLCASSTSTGGFYGYTFGSGTRLTVV.

The chain employs TRBV6-4 and TRBJ1-6; 9 positions agree with TRBD1. J gave up 10 bases and V 7 bases, and 11 bases lay outside the gene matches. The CDR3 is made up of 15 amino acids. CDR1 MRHNA and CDR2 SNTAGT come from the germline V gene. The CDR3 coding sequence is TGTGCCAGCACTGGGACAGGGTATATGGCCTCACCCCTCCACTTT. It translates to CASTGTGYMASPLHF.

Comment on this clone: A much larger clone differs by one base, so this may be a read error. The chain has TRBV7-2 and TRBJ2-3; 9 nucleotides match TRBD2. V dropped 1 base and J dropped 7; count of bases not matched to a gene: 6. The CDR3 runs 15 residues. Germline CDR1 reads SGHTA; CDR2 reads FQGNSA. The CDR3 DNA reads as TGTGCCAGCAGCTTAGATCTGCGGGGGGGGAATACGCAGTATTTT. The encoded protein is CASSLDLRGGNTQYF.

The chain carries TRBV4-3 and TRBJ2-7, with 7 bases lining up with TRBD2. Per germline, CDR1 LGHNA and CDR2 YSLEER. The CDR3 sequence is 15 residues long. V lost 0 bases and J lost 7; bases outside the gene matches: 9. CDR3 coding DNA: TGCGCCAGCAGCCAAGATCGGGCGGGAGATCGGGAGCAGTACTTC. Translation: CASSQDRAGDREQYF.

The chain joins TRBV29-1 to TRBJ2-3; 10 bases align to TRBD2. V was clipped by 2 bases and J by 3 bases; unmatched bases: 5. In germline, CDR1 is SQVTM, CDR2 ANQGSEA. The CDR3 consists of 15 residues. Here the CDR3 reads CSVELAGVETDTQYF. CDR3 coding DNA: TGCAGCGTTGAACTAGCGGGAGTAGAGACAGATACGCAGTATTTT.

This clone showed up just once. The chain employs TRBV6-5 and TRBJ2-3, with TRBD1 as a possible D gene (5 bases). Deletions cut 2 bases from V and 2 bases from J, with 11 bases between. The CDR3 is made up of 15 amino acids. Germline lookup yields CDR1 MNHEY and CDR2 SVGAGI. The CDR3 sequence is CASSYTGAYTDTQYF. The CDR3 DNA reads TGTGCCAGCAGTTACACTGGGGCTTACACAGATACGCAGTATTTT.

This clone was seen only a few times. The chain couples TRBV10-3 to TRBJ2-7; D is uncertain. Germline-derived CDR1 and CDR2 are ENHRY and SYGVKD. Trimming removed 0 bases from V and 5 bases from J, with 2 bases in between. CDR3 length equals 11 residues. CDR3 sequence reads: CAISESHEQYF. Here the CDR3 DNA reads TGTGCCATCAGTGAGTCCCACGAGCAGTACTTC.

The chain carries TRBV5-1 and TRBJ2-1, with 8 positions matching TRBD2. V shed 0 bases, J shed 3 bases, and the junction held 2 bases outside the gene matches. The CDR3 extends over 15 amino acids. CDR1 is SGHRS, CDR2 YFSETQ, per germline. The DNA for the CDR3 is TGCGCCAGCAGCTTGGCGGGGGGGTACTACAATGAGCAGTTCTTC. Its protein is CASSLAGGYYNEQFF.